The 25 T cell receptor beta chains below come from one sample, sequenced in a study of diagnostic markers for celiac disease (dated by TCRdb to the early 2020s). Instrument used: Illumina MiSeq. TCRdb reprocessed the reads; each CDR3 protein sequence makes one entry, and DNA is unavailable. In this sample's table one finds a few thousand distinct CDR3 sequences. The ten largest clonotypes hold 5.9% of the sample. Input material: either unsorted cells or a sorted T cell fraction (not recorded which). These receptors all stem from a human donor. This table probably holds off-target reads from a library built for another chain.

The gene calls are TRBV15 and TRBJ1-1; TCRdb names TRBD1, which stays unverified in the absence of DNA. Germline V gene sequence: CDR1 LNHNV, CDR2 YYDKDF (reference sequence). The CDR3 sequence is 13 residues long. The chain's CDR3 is CATSRKGGTEAFF.

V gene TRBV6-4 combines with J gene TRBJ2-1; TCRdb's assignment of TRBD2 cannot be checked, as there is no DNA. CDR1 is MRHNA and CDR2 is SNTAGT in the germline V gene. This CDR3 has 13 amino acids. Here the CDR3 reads CATVCSSGNEQFF.

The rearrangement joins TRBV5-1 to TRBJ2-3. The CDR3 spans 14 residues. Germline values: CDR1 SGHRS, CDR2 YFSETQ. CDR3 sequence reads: CASSSDSSTDTQYF.

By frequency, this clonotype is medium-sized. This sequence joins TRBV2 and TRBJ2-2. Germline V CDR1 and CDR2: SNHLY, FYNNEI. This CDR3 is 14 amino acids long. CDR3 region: CASLSHPNTGELFF. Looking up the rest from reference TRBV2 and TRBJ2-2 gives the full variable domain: EPEVTQTPSHQVTQMGQEVILRCVPISNHLYFYWYRQILGQKVEFLVSFYNNEISEKSEIFDDQFSVERPDGSNFTLKIRSTKLEDSAMYFCASLSHPNTGELFFGEGSRLTVL.

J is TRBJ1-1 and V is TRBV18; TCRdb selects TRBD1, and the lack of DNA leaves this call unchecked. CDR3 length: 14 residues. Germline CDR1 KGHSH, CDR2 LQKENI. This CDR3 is CASSPGQQNTEAFF.

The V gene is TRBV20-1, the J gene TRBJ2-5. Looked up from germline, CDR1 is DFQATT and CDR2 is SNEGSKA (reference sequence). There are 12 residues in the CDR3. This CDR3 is CSARAGGETQYF.

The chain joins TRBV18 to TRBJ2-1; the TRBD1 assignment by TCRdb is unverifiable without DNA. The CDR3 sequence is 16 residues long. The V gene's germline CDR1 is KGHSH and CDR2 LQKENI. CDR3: CASSPSQGPTSNEQFF. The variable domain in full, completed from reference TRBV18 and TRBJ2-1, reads NAGVMQNPRHLVRRRGQEARLRCSPMKGHSHVYWYRQLPEEGLKFMVYLQKENIIDESGMPKERFSAEFPKEGPSILRIQQVVRGDSAAYFCASSPSQGPTSNEQFFGPGTRLTVL.

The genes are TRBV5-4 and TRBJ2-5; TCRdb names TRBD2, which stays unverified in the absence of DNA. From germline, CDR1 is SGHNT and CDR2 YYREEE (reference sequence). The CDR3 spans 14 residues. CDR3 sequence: CASSSERLQETQYF.

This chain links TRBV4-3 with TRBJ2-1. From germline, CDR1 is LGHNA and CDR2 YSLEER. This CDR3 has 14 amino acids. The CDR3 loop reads CASSQDEWLNEQFF.

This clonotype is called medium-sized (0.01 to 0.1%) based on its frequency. Here the CDR3 reads CASSLRQREATEQFF. V usage is TRBV5-1 and J usage is TRBJ2-1; TCRdb outputs TRBD2, but without DNA this stays unchecked. Germline V CDR1 and CDR2: SGHRS, YFSETQ. The length of the CDR3 is 15 residues.

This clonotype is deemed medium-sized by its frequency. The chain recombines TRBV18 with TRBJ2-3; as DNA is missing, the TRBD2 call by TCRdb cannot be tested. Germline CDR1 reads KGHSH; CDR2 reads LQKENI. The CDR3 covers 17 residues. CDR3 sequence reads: CASSPFQTRRSTDTQYF.

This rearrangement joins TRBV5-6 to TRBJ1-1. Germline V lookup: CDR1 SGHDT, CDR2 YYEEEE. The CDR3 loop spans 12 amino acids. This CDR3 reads CASKLRNTEAFF.

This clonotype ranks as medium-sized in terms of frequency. The chain's CDR3 is CASSLGYGDEAFF. The genes are TRBV5-1 and TRBJ1-1. The CDR3 runs 13 residues. In germline, CDR1 is SGHRS, CDR2 YFSETQ.

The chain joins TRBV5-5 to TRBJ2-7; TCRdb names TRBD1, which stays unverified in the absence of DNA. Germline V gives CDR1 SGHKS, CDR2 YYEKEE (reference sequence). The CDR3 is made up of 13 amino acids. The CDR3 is CASRWDRGREQYF.

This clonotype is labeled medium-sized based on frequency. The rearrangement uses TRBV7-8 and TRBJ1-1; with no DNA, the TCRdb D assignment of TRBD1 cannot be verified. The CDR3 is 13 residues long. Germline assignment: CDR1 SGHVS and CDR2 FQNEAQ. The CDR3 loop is CASSLLSAPGAFF.

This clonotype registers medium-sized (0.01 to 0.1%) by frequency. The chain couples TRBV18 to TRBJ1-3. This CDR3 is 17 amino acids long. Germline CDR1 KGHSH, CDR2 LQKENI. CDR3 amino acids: CASSPFQMRRSGNTIYF.

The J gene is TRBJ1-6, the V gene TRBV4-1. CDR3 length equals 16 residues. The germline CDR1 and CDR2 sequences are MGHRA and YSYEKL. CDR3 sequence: CASSYDRSSYNSPLHF.

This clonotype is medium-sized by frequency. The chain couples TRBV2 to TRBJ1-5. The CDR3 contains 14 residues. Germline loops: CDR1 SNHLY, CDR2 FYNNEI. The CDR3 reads CASSGSGSNQPQHF.

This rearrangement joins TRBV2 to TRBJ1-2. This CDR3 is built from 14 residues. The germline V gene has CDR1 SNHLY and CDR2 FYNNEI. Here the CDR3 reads CASSGGNANYGYTF.

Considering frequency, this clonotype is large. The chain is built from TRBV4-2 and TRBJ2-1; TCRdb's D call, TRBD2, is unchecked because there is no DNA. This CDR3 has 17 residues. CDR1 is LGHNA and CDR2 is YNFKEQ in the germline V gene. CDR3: CASSQDYSGGAYNEQFF.

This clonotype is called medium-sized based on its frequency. This chain's CDR3 is CASSFGGAEETQYF. The chain combines TRBV5-1 with TRBJ2-5; absent DNA, TCRdb's TRBD1 call cannot be checked. The CDR3 has 14 amino acids. Germline values: CDR1 SGHRS, CDR2 YFSETQ.

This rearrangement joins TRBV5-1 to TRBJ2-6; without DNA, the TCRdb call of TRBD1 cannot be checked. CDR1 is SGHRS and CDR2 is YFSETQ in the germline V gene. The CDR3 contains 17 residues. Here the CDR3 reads CASSLGQGATGANVLTF.

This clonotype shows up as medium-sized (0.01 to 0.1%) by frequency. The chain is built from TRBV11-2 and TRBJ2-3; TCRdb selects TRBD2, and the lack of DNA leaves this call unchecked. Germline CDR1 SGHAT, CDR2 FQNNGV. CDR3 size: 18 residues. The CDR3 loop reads CASSPGLPLAGGPDTQYF.

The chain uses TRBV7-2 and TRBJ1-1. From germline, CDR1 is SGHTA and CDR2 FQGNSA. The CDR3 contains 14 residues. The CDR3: CASSLAVQASEAFF.

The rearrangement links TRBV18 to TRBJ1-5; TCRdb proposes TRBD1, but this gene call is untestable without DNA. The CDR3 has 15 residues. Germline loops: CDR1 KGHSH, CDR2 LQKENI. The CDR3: CASSPTTGANQPQHF.